These 32 T cell receptor beta chains originate from one sample sequenced in a study of OX40 agonist ivuxolimab in advanced cancers. The library was generated by the immunoSEQ multiplex PCR assay. Held by TCRdb, this immuneACCESS table contains in-frame sequences only and omits some clones. Under half of the omission traces to an unresolved V gene where checked; the cause of the rest is unknown. The sample contains about 57,000 clones, about 93% of them found a single time. The top ten hold more than 20% of the sample. The material was CD4+ or CD8+ T cells sorted from blood, obtained in a trial of the OX40 agonist ivuxolimab. These receptors all stem from an adult with an advanced solid tumor such as melanoma, head and neck, liver or kidney cancer.

V gene TRBV28 combines with J gene TRBJ2-7; 9 bases line up with TRBD2. The V and J ends lost 7 bases and 5 bases, in that order; junction bases with no gene match: 9. Germline assignment: CDR1 MDHEN and CDR2 SYDVKM. The CDR3 extends over 14 amino acids. The CDR3 protein is CASNHLAGINEQYF. The CDR3 DNA sequence: TGTGCCAGCAATCATCTAGCGGGAATCAACGAGCAGTACTTC.

This chain connects TRBV11-2 to TRBJ2-1, with 8 bases aligning to TRBD2. The V and J ends lost 5 bases and 3 bases, in that order; junction bases with no gene match: 12. Germline V gives CDR1 SGHAT, CDR2 FQNNGV. CDR3 length equals 17 residues. Here the CDR3 DNA reads TGTGCCAGCAGCGGAGGCCCCGCGGGAGGTAGCTACAATGAGCAGTTCTTC. Its translation: CASSGGPAGGSYNEQFF.

The chain couples TRBV15 to TRBJ1-1; 8 bases align to TRBD1. Looked up from germline, CDR1 is LNHNV and CDR2 is YYDKDF (reference sequence). With V trimmed by 3 bases and J by 1 base, 7 bases remained unmatched. The CDR3 contains 16 residues. The CDR3 coding sequence is TGTGCCACCAGCAGTGGACAGGGACCCTGGAACACTGAAGCTTTCTTT. Translation: CATSSGQGPWNTEAFF.

The chain links TRBV2 to TRBJ2-1; 14 bases fit TRBD2. Trimming cost V 8 bases and J 5 bases; bases outside gene matches: 2. This CDR3 region has 14 residues. Germline CDR1 SNHLY, CDR2 FYNNEI. CDR3 nucleotide sequence: TGTGCCAGCGCGGGACTAGCGGGAGACAATGAGCAGTTCTTC. Residues: CASAGLAGDNEQFF.

The chain links TRBV14 to TRBJ2-7; weak D call: TRBD2 (7 bases). The length of the CDR3 is 16 residues. V lost 4 bases and J lost 4, with 20 bases in between. Germline-derived CDR1 and CDR2 are SGHDN and FVKESK. The CDR3 DNA reads TGTGCCAGCAGCCCCGCGAGGGGGGAGGGCACGTACGAGCAGTACTTC. Translated: CASSPARGEGTYEQYF.

V and J are TRBV28 and TRBJ1-4; D uncertain. The CDR3 spans 18 residues. V was clipped by 7 bases and J by 0 bases, with 21 bases between them. CDR1 and CDR2 from the germline V gene are MDHEN and SYDVKM. CDR3 nucleotides: TGTGCCAGCAACCCTTTTATCGGTGTTTCCGCAACTAATGAAAAACTGTTTTTT. It yields the protein CASNPFIGVSATNEKLFF. The full variable domain, its missing parts supplied by reference TRBV28 and TRBJ1-4, is DVKVTQSSRYLVKRTGEKVFLECVQDMDHENMFWYRQDPGLGLRLIYFSYDVKMKEKGDIPEGYSVSREKKERFSLILESASTNQTSMYLCASNPFIGVSATNEKLFFGSGTQLSVL.

This clone has more than one count but fewer than ten. V and J are TRBV7-9 and TRBJ2-7, with TRBD1 matching 10 bases. CDR1 and CDR2 (germline): SEHNR, FQNEAQ (reference sequence). Germline trimming cut 5 bases from V and 5 bases from J; bases unmatched to any gene: 9. The CDR3 is 15 amino acids. The CDR3 sequence: CASSGRGDRGHEQYF. The CDR3, as DNA: TGTGCCAGCAGCGGAAGGGGGGACAGGGGCCACGAGCAGTACTTC.

The chain has TRBV15 and TRBJ2-3, with D uncertain. Per germline, CDR1 LNHNV and CDR2 YYDKDF (reference sequence). Trimming took off 0 bases at V and 3 bases at J, with 7 bases between the two ends. The CDR3 loop spans 14 amino acids. The CDR3: CATSRDTETDTQYF. CDR3 sequence (DNA): TGTGCCACCAGCAGAGATACGGAGACAGATACGCAGTATTTT.

The rearrangement links TRBV2 to TRBJ1-1; D may be TRBD1 (5 bases). The V end lost 1 base, the J end lost 6 bases, and 15 bases lay between the germline ends. This CDR3 region has 15 residues. The V gene's germline CDR1 is SNHLY and CDR2 FYNNEI. The CDR3 spells CASSEVAGTFAEAFF. DNA for the CDR3: TGTGCCAGCAGTGAAGTGGCAGGGACCTTCGCTGAAGCTTTCTTT. Full variable domain (missing parts from reference TRBV2 and TRBJ1-1): EPEVTQTPSHQVTQMGQEVILRCVPISNHLYFYWYRQILGQKVEFLVSFYNNEISEKSEIFDDQFSVERPDGSNFTLKIRSTKLEDSAMYFCASSEVAGTFAEAFFGQGTRLTVV.

The chain recombines TRBV13 with TRBJ1-1; D unresolved. The germline V gene has CDR1 PRHDT and CDR2 FYEKMQ (reference sequence). The CDR3 consists of 13 residues. V was cut by 4 bases and J by 0 bases, with 6 bases left in between. The CDR3 reads CASSSIVNTEAFF. In nucleotides, the CDR3 is TGTGCCAGCAGCTCGATAGTGAACACTGAAGCTTTCTTT.

There are a few counts of this clone. V and J are TRBV7-2 and TRBJ2-1; TRBD2 matches at 8 bases. V shed 5 bases and J 15 bases; nucleotides not matched to a gene: 6. The CDR3 extends over 11 amino acids. Germline V gene sequence: CDR1 SGHTA, CDR2 FQGNSA. The CDR3 region has the DNA TGTGCCAGCAGCGGAGCGGGAGAGTGGTTCTTC. Amino acid sequence: CASSGAGEWFF.

In nucleotides, the CDR3 is TGTGCCACCAGCAGAAAGAGTCAGACCCCGAACACCGGGGAGCTGTTTTTT. The encoded protein is CATSRKSQTPNTGELFF. The chain recombines TRBV15 with TRBJ2-2; unclear D gene. V lost 2 bases to trimming and J lost 0 bases, with 13 bases between them. Germline CDR1 is LNHNV and CDR2 is YYDKDF (reference sequence). The CDR3 is 17 amino acids.

The chain links TRBV4-1 to TRBJ2-1; 14 bases align to TRBD2. CDR1 and CDR2 from the germline V gene are MGHRA and YSYEKL. The CDR3 loop spans 19 amino acids. V shed 7 bases and J 8 bases; nucleotides not matched to a gene: 19. This chain's CDR3 is CASMKGLAGVGFSGHEQFF. The CDR3 coding sequence is TGCGCCAGCATGAAGGGACTAGCGGGAGTGGGTTTCTCCGGTCATGAGCAGTTCTTC.

This rearrangement joins TRBV11-2 to TRBJ1-1; TRBD1 might be the D (5 bases). The germline V gene encodes CDR1 SGHAT and CDR2 FQNNGV. The CDR3 is 13 residues long. V was shortened by 1 base and J by 6 bases, with 9 bases between the two germline ends. CDR3 residues: CASSLGGLSEAFF. CDR3 DNA sequence: TGTGCCAGCAGCTTAGGGGGCTTATCTGAAGCTTTCTTT. The variable domain in full, with the rest retrieved from reference TRBV11-2 and TRBJ1-1, is EAGVAQSPRYKIIEKRQSVAFWCNPISGHATLYWYQQILGQGPKLLIQFQNNGVVDDSQLPKDRFSAERLKGVDSTLKIQPAKLEDSAVYLCASSLGGLSEAFFGQGTRLTVV.

The chain employs TRBV7-9 and TRBJ1-1, with D hard to call. Trimming removed 1 base at V and 6 bases at J, with 9 bases between. This CDR3 region has 13 residues. Germline V lookup: CDR1 SEHNR, CDR2 FQNEAQ (reference sequence). CDR3 DNA: TGTGCCAGCAGCTTAGATACGGGCCCTGAAGCTTTCTTT. This encodes CASSLDTGPEAFF.

The rearrangement uses TRBV19 and TRBJ2-5; D remains unclear. The CDR3 covers 13 residues. CDR1 LNHDA and CDR2 SQIVND come from the germline V gene (reference sequence). Between the trimmed V and J ends, which lost 0 bases and 3 bases, there was a span of 5 bases. CDR3: CASSIDTEETQYF. In DNA, the CDR3 is TGTGCCAGTAGTATAGACACAGAAGAGACCCAGTACTTC.

The chain combines TRBV11-2 with TRBJ2-3; D ambiguous. V lost 5 bases and J 0 bases, leaving 9 bases between the germline ends. This CDR3 comprises 14 residues. Germline lookup yields CDR1 SGHAT and CDR2 FQNNGV. CDR3: CASSPVKSTDTQYF. The CDR3 nucleotides are TGTGCCAGCAGCCCAGTGAAGAGCACAGATACGCAGTATTTT.

V and J are TRBV7-9 and TRBJ2-1; no clear D gene. There are 13 residues in the CDR3. The V and J ends lost 0 bases and 10 bases respectively, with 10 bases between them. Germline CDR1 reads SEHNR; CDR2 reads FQNEAQ (reference sequence). The CDR3 coding sequence is TGTGCCAGCAGCTTAGCCTGGGTAGGAGAGCAGTTCTTC. Protein: CASSLAWVGEQFF.

The chain couples TRBV6-4 to TRBJ2-1; TRBD1 matches 9 bases. The CDR3 extends over 15 amino acids. V shed 4 bases and J 7 bases; nucleotides not matched to a gene: 8. The germline gives CDR1 MRHNA, CDR2 SNTAGT. CDR3 sequence (DNA): TGTGCCAGCAGTGTAGGGACAGGGTGGAAAAATGAGCAGTTCTTC. Amino acid sequence: CASSVGTGWKNEQFF.

The chain links TRBV28 to TRBJ2-7, with 8 bases matching TRBD1. CDR1 and CDR2 (germline): MDHEN, SYDVKM. The length of the CDR3 is 15 residues. With 1 base clipped from V and 2 bases from J, the junction kept 4 bases outside the gene matches. CDR3 nucleotides: TGTGCCAGCAGTTTATCAGGGACAGGCACCTACGAGCAGTACTTC. This translates into CASSLSGTGTYEQYF.

This rearrangement joins TRBV28 to TRBJ1-4, with 7 bases that match TRBD1. CDR1 MDHEN and CDR2 SYDVKM come from the germline V gene. The CDR3 is 19 residues long. The V and J ends lost 3 bases and 0 bases, in that order; junction bases with no gene match: 13. The chain's CDR3 is CASSFDREVPLATNEKLFF. In DNA, the CDR3 is TGTGCCAGCAGTTTCGACAGGGAGGTCCCATTGGCAACTAATGAAAAACTGTTTTTT.

For this clone: This CDR3 is also generated by other DNA sequences in the sample. The V and J genes are TRBV11-2 and TRBJ1-2; D unresolved. This CDR3 has 15 residues. Trimming stripped 1 base from V and 8 bases from J, with 17 bases between. The V gene's germline CDR1 is SGHAT and CDR2 FQNNGV. Here the CDR3 reads CASSLVVGPPAGYTF. In nucleotides, the CDR3 is TGTGCCAGCAGCTTAGTGGTAGGGCCACCGGCCGGCTACACCTTC.

The gene calls are TRBV14 and TRBJ2-5, with TRBD2 matching 14 bases. V shed 2 bases, J shed 5 bases, and the junction held 7 bases outside the gene matches. The CDR3 has 17 amino acids. CDR1 and CDR2 from the germline V gene are SGHDN and FVKESK. CDR3 loop: CASSQRLAGGRGETQYF. DNA of the CDR3: TGTGCCAGCAGCCAACGACTAGCGGGAGGGCGAGGGGAGACCCAGTACTTC.

The chain is built from TRBV9 and TRBJ2-1, with TRBD2 as a possible D gene (6 bases). In germline, CDR1 is SGDLS, CDR2 YYNGEE. Trimming stripped 0 bases from V and 8 bases from J, with 24 bases between. The CDR3 totals 18 residues. The CDR3 nucleotides read TGTGCCAGCAGCGTAGAACTAGAACGGGCGGGAATCAGTCATGAGCAGTTCTTC. The encoded protein is CASSVELERAGISHEQFF.

The rearrangement uses TRBV4-3 and TRBJ2-1; 8 positions agree with TRBD1. Unmatched junction bases numbered 3, after V lost 4 bases and J lost 4 bases. Germline V gene data show CDR1 as LGHNA and CDR2 as YSLEER. The CDR3 is 14 residues long. CDR3 region: CASSPGTGYNEQFF. CDR3 nucleotide sequence: TGCGCCAGCAGCCCCGGGACAGGTTACAATGAGCAGTTCTTC.

The V and J genes are TRBV28 and TRBJ1-5, with D maybe TRBD1 (6 bases). This CDR3 has 15 amino acids. V lost 4 bases and J 0 bases, leaving 10 bases between the germline ends. Germline CDR1 MDHEN, CDR2 SYDVKM. The CDR3 DNA reads as TGTGCCAGCAGTTACAGGGCGGATAGCAATCAGCCCCAGCATTTT. Protein: CASSYRADSNQPQHF.

The J gene is TRBJ1-2, the V gene TRBV7-8, with D unresolved. The length of the CDR3 is 13 residues. Trimming stripped 1 base from V and 1 base from J, with 4 bases between. Germline lookup yields CDR1 SGHVS and CDR2 FQNEAQ. CDR3 in DNA: TGTGCCAGCAGCTTAGTAGTTAACTATGGCTACACCTTC. It codes for CASSLVVNYGYTF.

The chain employs TRBV7-6 and TRBJ1-5; D is perhaps TRBD1 (6 bases). Germline V lookup: CDR1 SGHVS, CDR2 FNYEAQ. The CDR3 covers 15 residues. The V end was cut by 3 bases, the J end by 0 bases, with 9 bases between. CDR3 DNA sequence: TGTGCCAGCAGCTTGCAGGGGTTTAGCAATCAGCCCCAGCATTTT. Translation: CASSLQGFSNQPQHF.

CDR3 region: CASSPGGTGVFYGYTF. The CDR3 nucleotides read TGTGCCAGCAGCCCAGGAGGGACAGGGGTATTTTATGGCTACACCTTC. The chain has TRBV5-6 and TRBJ1-2, with 10 nucleotides matching TRBD1. The V gene end was trimmed by 4 bases and the J gene end by 5 bases; junction bases not matched to a gene: 11. Germline V lookup: CDR1 SGHDT, CDR2 YYEEEE. CDR3 length equals 16 residues.

The chain recombines TRBV27 with TRBJ2-7; 8 positions match TRBD2. Per the germline V gene, CDR1 is MNHEY and CDR2 is SMNVEV (reference sequence). V lost 8 bases and J lost 2; bases outside the gene matches: 5. This CDR3 has 13 residues. In DNA form, the CDR3 reads TGTGCCAGCTCTGCGGGAGGCACCTACGAGCAGTACTTC. This codes for CASSAGGTYEQYF.

The chain joins TRBV5-4 to TRBJ2-7, with D hard to call. CDR3 length: 14 amino acids. Germline-derived CDR1 and CDR2 are SGHNT and YYREEE (reference sequence). V lost 2 bases, J lost 4 bases, and 13 bases lay in between. The DNA for the CDR3 is TGTGCCAGCAGCTTCAAAGGAGCAGCGTACGAGCAGTACTTC. Its protein is CASSFKGAAYEQYF.

The J gene is TRBJ1-5, the V gene TRBV15; TRBD1 might be the D (6 bases). Germline V gives CDR1 LNHNV, CDR2 YYDKDF (reference sequence). Deletions cut 3 bases from V and 2 bases from J, with 11 bases between. The CDR3 has 15 residues. This CDR3 reads CATSRTDSGNQPQHF. The CDR3 DNA is TGTGCCACCAGCAGGACGGACAGCGGCAATCAGCCCCAGCATTTT.